This paragraph reports one T cell receptor (beta chain). This sample is part of a study of blood T cell repertoires in COVID-19. Using immunoSEQ multiplex PCR, the repertoire was profiled, and TCRdb retains in-frame clones only, with some absent. The repertoire holds around 150,000 clones, with about 93% as singletons. The sample comprised peripheral blood. This TCR was recovered from a woman in her forties or fifties with acute or convalescent COVID-19.

CDR3 DNA: TGTGCCAGCACCGACGACAGGGGCTACGAGCAGTACTTC. Translating gives CASTDDRGYEQYF. The rearrangement joins TRBV6-5 to TRBJ2-7, with TRBD1 matching over 8 bases. V trimming: 7 bases; J trimming: 3 bases; junction bases outside the gene matches: 5. Germline CDR1 and CDR2: MNHEY and SVGAGI. The CDR3 has 13 residues.